Listed here is a single T cell receptor (beta chain). The data derive from a study of blood T cell repertoires in COVID-19. Study overall: In each case, the material was cDNA or gDNA derived from T cells, B-cell-depleted T cells, or PBMCs.

Study processing details: How many nucleated cells were present was estimated from reference gene primer amplification. Sequencing used immunoSEQ multiplex PCR; TCRdb keeps in-frame clones, though not all of them. The V and J calls and clone size come from that table; D and trimming were worked out from the DNA. The table has approximately 19,000 clones, under 90% seen once; the top ten hold 5.2%. V lost 1 base, J lost 1 base, and 3 bases stayed unmatched. This CDR3 has 15 residues. CDR1 and CDR2 (germline): SGHRS, YFSETQ. The V call is TRBV5-1, the J call TRBJ1-1, with TRBD1 identical over 8 bases. This receptor was obtained from a human donor in a cohort sampled during active COVID-19. The specimen sequenced was peripheral blood. The CDR3 region is CASSLFGTGNTEAFF. For the CDR3, the DNA is TGCGCCAGCAGCTTGTTCGGGACAGGGAACACTGAAGCTTTCTTT.